This T cell receptor beta chain was recovered during a study of T cells after yellow fever vaccination. Study-level findings and limits: The booster saw the reappearance of most primary-vaccination clones (96% CD4, 88% CD8).

Germline V gives CDR1 DFQATT, CDR2 SNEGSKA (reference sequence). Trimming removed 3 bases from V and 1 base from J, with 13 bases in between. This CDR3 spans 15 amino acids. Comments on this clonotype: Its antigen remains unidentified.

TCRdb ran MiXCR on the 5' RACE reads and lists one entry per CDR3 protein. This table holds approximately 600,000 distinct CDR3 sequences, 9% to 15% found once. This clonotype was sampled from a man aged 30-40 years who received the YFV17D yellow fever vaccine. The chain recombines TRBV20-1 with TRBJ2-1; D is unclear. This specimen consisted of PBMCs, obtained on the day of the yellow fever booster vaccination. The CDR3 sequence: CSASPDAGSYNEQFF. The CDR3 nucleotides read TGCAGTGCTAGTCCGGACGCCGGGTCCTACAATGAGCAGTTCTTC.